The 10 T cell receptor beta chains below come from one sample, sequenced in a study of shared clonotypes between healthy human individuals. Here immunoSEQ multiplex PCR was the method, and the copy in TCRdb shows in-frame clones only, minus some. The sample gives roughly 2.5 million clones, approximately 94% of which show up once; under 0.15% is in the top ten. Sample: naive CD4+ T cells sorted from blood. Regarding subset: CD45RA+ positively selected. Every receptor here comes from a man between 18 and 35 years old in good health.

This chain joins TRBV5-6 and TRBJ1-6, with D possibly matching TRBD1 (5 bases). Germline CDR1 reads SGHDT; CDR2 reads YYEEEE. The V end was cut by 0 bases, the J end by 7 bases, with 14 bases between. The CDR3 has 16 residues. The CDR3 loop is CASSLALGDPNSPLHF. The CDR3 DNA follows: TGTGCCAGCAGCTTGGCCTTAGGGGATCCCAATTCACCCCTCCACTTT. The full variable domain, in which reference TRBV5-6 and TRBJ1-6 provide the parts outside the CDR3, is DAGVTQSPTHLIKTRGQQVTLRCSPKSGHDTVSWYQQALGQGPQFIFQYYEEEERQRGNFPDRFSGHQFPNYSSELNVNALLLGDSALYLCASSLALGDPNSPLHFGNGTRLTVT.

This rearrangement joins TRBV7-2 to TRBJ1-2; 9 bases fit TRBD1. The CDR3 has 19 residues. With V trimmed by 3 bases and J by 3 bases, 17 bases remained unmatched. Germline V gene sequence: CDR1 SGHTA, CDR2 FQGNSA. CDR3 bases: TGTGCCAGCAGCTTCCTAAAATACCGAACAGGGGGCATCGACTATGGCTACACCTTC. Its translation is CASSFLKYRTGGIDYGYTF.

This rearrangement joins TRBV18 to TRBJ2-3, with 11 nucleotides matching TRBD1. Trimming took 2 bases from V and 7 from J; bases not matched to a gene: 5. CDR3 length: 15 amino acids. The germline V gene encodes CDR1 KGHSH and CDR2 LQKENI. This chain's CDR3 is CASSPGGQGENTQYF. The CDR3 DNA reads as TGTGCCAGCTCACCAGGGGGACAGGGGGAAAATACGCAGTATTTT.

The table lists this clone with a count of one. V usage is TRBV7-2 and J usage is TRBJ2-7, with TRBD1 matching 10 bases. V shed 3 bases, J shed 6 bases, and the junction held 8 bases outside the gene matches. CDR3 length: 15 amino acids. Per the germline V gene, CDR1 is SGHTA and CDR2 is FQGNSA. As DNA, the CDR3 is TGTGCCAGCAGCTTCCGACAGGGGGCGAAAGGCGAGCAGTACTTC. Residues: CASSFRQGAKGEQYF. The variable domain in full, with the rest retrieved from reference TRBV7-2 and TRBJ2-7, is GAGVSQSPSNKVTEKGKDVELRCDPISGHTALYWYRQSLGQGLEFLIYFQGNSAPDKSGLPSDRFSAERTGGSVSTLTIQRTQQEDSAVYLCASSFRQGAKGEQYFGPGTRLTVT.

DNA of the CDR3: TGTGCCAGCTCCGCAGGGGCGAACTATGGCTACACCTTC. Its translation is CASSAGANYGYTF. The chain is built from TRBV18 and TRBJ1-2; possible D gene TRBD1, 6 bases. The CDR3 loop spans 13 amino acids. Germline V CDR1 and CDR2: KGHSH, LQKENI. V was clipped by 6 bases and J by 2 bases, with 10 bases between them.

This clone appeared a few times. V and J are TRBV2 and TRBJ2-2; TRBD2 agrees at 7 bases. This CDR3 comprises 12 residues. Germline loops: CDR1 SNHLY, CDR2 FYNNEI. V dropped 4 bases and J dropped 7; count of bases not matched to a gene: 0. CDR3 nucleotide sequence: TGTGCCAGCAGTGGGACTAGCGGGGAGCTGTTTTTT. Its translation is CASSGTSGELFF.

The rearrangement uses TRBV19 and TRBJ1-4, with 9 bases matching TRBD1. This CDR3 is 15 amino acids long. Germline V lookup: CDR1 LNHDA, CDR2 SQIVND (reference sequence). J gave up 4 bases and V 5 bases, and 5 bases lay outside the gene matches. The CDR3, as DNA: TGTGCCAGTAGTCCAAGGACAGGGGATAATGAAAAACTGTTTTTT. Its translation: CASSPRTGDNEKLFF.

The chain is built from TRBV7-9 and TRBJ1-4; 10 bases match TRBD1. Unmatched junction bases numbered 6, after V lost 4 bases and J lost 4 bases. This CDR3 contains 16 residues. CDR1 is SEHNR and CDR2 is FQNEAQ in the germline V gene (reference sequence). The CDR3 sequence: CASSSTGTGVNEKLFF. The CDR3 DNA reads as TGTGCCAGCAGCTCCACCGGGACAGGGGTTAATGAAAAACTGTTTTTT.

The chain combines TRBV5-6 with TRBJ1-4, with a weak D call TRBD1 (5 bases). The CDR3 is made up of 16 amino acids. The V end was cut by 0 bases, the J end by 4 bases, with 13 bases between. The germline V gene encodes CDR1 SGHDT and CDR2 YYEEEE. CDR3 loop: CASSLAAGANNEKLFF. The CDR3 coding sequence is TGTGCCAGCAGCTTGGCCGCCGGGGCTAATAATGAAAAACTGTTTTTT.

Written as DNA, the CDR3 is TGTGCCAGCAGCTTAGGAGGAAGGGGGGGCCAAGAGACCCAGTACTTC. It is translated as CASSLGGRGGQETQYF. The gene calls are TRBV7-2 and TRBJ2-5; D is perhaps TRBD2 (7 bases). Trimming took 1 base from V and 1 from J, leaving 13 bases between them. The CDR3 sequence is 16 residues long. Looked up from germline, CDR1 is SGHTA and CDR2 is FQGNSA.